The TCR beta chain under discussion was sequenced for a study of OX40 agonist ivuxolimab in advanced cancers. Notes on the study in general: Averaged across samples, CD8+ T cells carried more expanded clones than CD4+ did.

A note on this clone: Its antigen remains unidentified.

Method: immunoSEQ multiplex PCR; TCRdb's copy keeps in-frame clones and lacks some. The sample records some 110,000 clones, around 95% being singletons. Germline CDR1 and CDR2: SEHNR and FQNEAQ (reference sequence). The junction had 2 bases not matched to a gene; V was cut back by 0 bases and J by 0 bases. The CDR3 sequence is 16 residues long. The source material was CD4+ or CD8+ T cells sorted from blood, sampled in a trial of the OX40 agonist ivuxolimab. The TCR sequence derives from an adult with an advanced solid tumor such as melanoma, head and neck, liver or kidney cancer. The chain couples TRBV7-9 to TRBJ2-1; TRBD1 matches 7 bases. CDR3 DNA sequence: TGTGCCAGCAGCTTAGCGACAGGGAGCTCCTACAATGAGCAGTTCTTC. Translating gives CASSLATGSSYNEQFF.